These 23 T cell receptor beta chains share one sample of origin, sequenced in a study of T cell repertoires in cytomegalovirus infection (dated by TCRdb to the late 2010s). Antigens for these TCRs are unknown. Explained via the paper, the treatment or condition label denotes: in vitro stimulation with specific CMV peptide epitopes to enrich CMV-specific T cells. The instrument was an Illumina HiSeq 1500. TCRdb's own reprocessing of the public reads used fastp at Q25 and MiXCR and kept productive beta chains. Records with the same CDR3 protein are collapsed into one entry carrying the most frequent genes and DNA. This sample lists more than 250,000 distinct CDR3 sequences; 20% to 25% were detected once. Clones ranked in the top ten supply 13% of the sample. This sample comprised cultured PBMCs, obtained from culture after CMV antigen stimulation. These TCRs come from a human donor in good health (CMV status not recorded). Some clones in this sample may be carry-over from other donors' samples.

The CDR3 nucleotides are TGTGCCAGCAGTTCCGGACTCCCAGATACGCAGTATTTT. Protein product: CASSSGLPDTQYF. The chain combines TRBV6-2 or TRBV6-3 with TRBJ2-3; tentative D call: TRBD2 (5 bases). Trimming removed 4 bases at V and 4 bases at J, with 9 bases between. This CDR3 is built from 13 residues. CDR1 is MNHEY and CDR2 is SVGEGT in the germline V gene.

V usage is TRBV28 and J usage is TRBJ2-5, with 13 bases matching TRBD2. This CDR3 region has 16 residues. The trim removed 5 bases at V and 5 bases at J, leaving 8 bases unmatched. The V gene's germline CDR1 is MDHEN and CDR2 SYDVKM. In DNA, the CDR3 is TGTGCCAGCAGTCCCCTACTAGCGGGAGGGCACGAGACCCAGTACTTC. Residues: CASSPLLAGGHETQYF.

The sample holds a few counts of this clonotype. CDR3 residues: CASSDGYEQFF. Here the CDR3 DNA reads TGCGCCAGCAGTGACGGATATGAGCAGTTCTTC. The chain uses TRBV5-1 and TRBJ2-1; D is uncertain. The CDR3 loop spans 11 amino acids. Germline loops: CDR1 SGHRS, CDR2 YFSETQ. V was clipped by 5 bases and J by 8 bases, with 8 bases between them.

Many counts were recorded for this clonotype. The chain recombines TRBV12-3 or TRBV12-4 with TRBJ2-3; 7 positions agree with TRBD2. V shed 7 bases, J shed 0 bases, and the junction held 4 bases outside the gene matches. The CDR3 is 14 amino acids. The CDR3 bases are TGTGCCAGCACCCTAGCGGCTAGCACAGATACGCAGTATTTT. Protein sequence: CASTLAASTDTQYF.

V and J are TRBV20-1 and TRBJ2-6, with D possibly TRBD2 on 5 matching bases. Germline CDR1 is DFQATT and CDR2 is SNEGSKA (reference sequence). This CDR3 is built from 15 residues. V was trimmed by 0 bases and J by 2 bases, leaving 8 bases between them. CDR3 sequence: CSARERLPGANVLTF. The CDR3 DNA reads as TGCAGTGCTAGAGAACGACTACCTGGGGCCAACGTCCTGACTTTC.

This clonotype was observed at least ten times. The chain combines TRBV7-2 with TRBJ2-3; 8 bases match TRBD2. This CDR3 contains 18 residues. The germline CDR1 and CDR2 sequences are SGHTA and FQGNSA. The J segment lost 0 bases and the V segment lost 1 base, leaving 9 bases of the junction unmatched. The CDR3, as DNA: TGTGCCAGCAGCTTAGTCGGGGGGGCGCGGAGTAGCACAGATACGCAGTATTTT. Residues: CASSLVGGARSSTDTQYF.

This clonotype appeared many times. The chain uses TRBV7-2 and TRBJ2-3; D is undetermined. The CDR3 length is 12 residues. V lost 5 bases and J 2 bases, leaving 5 bases between the germline ends. Germline V gene lookup returns CDR1 SGHTA and CDR2 FQGNSA. This CDR3 reads CASSEYTDTQYF. The CDR3 DNA follows: TGTGCCAGCAGCGAGTACACAGATACGCAGTATTTT.

This clonotype was observed a handful of times. This chain joins TRBV9 and TRBJ2-3; 7 nucleotides align to TRBD2. With 3 bases clipped from V and 5 bases from J, the junction kept 6 bases outside the gene matches. CDR1 is SGDLS and CDR2 is YYNGEE in the germline V gene. CDR3 length: 14 residues. The CDR3 DNA reads as TGTGCCAGCAGCGCAGTTGGGGGGGAAGATACGCAGTATTTT. Residues: CASSAVGGEDTQYF.

This clonotype occurred many times. J is TRBJ2-7 and V is TRBV9; D unclear. V lost 4 bases, J lost 1 base, and 9 bases lay in between. CDR1 SGDLS and CDR2 YYNGEE come from the germline V gene. The CDR3 is made up of 13 amino acids. CDR3 DNA sequence: TGTGCCAGCAGCTTCGACGGATCCTACGAGCAGTACTTC. Its translation: CASSFDGSYEQYF.

This clonotype was detected many times. V and J are TRBV12-3 or TRBV12-4 and TRBJ2-3; D unclear. V was cut by 3 bases and J by 3 bases, with 13 bases left in between. This CDR3 is built from 15 residues. The chain's CDR3 is CASSFRAAPTDTQYF. CDR3 nucleotide sequence: TGTGCCAGCAGTTTTAGGGCGGCTCCTACAGATACGCAGTATTTT.

This clonotype was detected a few times. V gene TRBV10-3 combines with J gene TRBJ2-7; 9 bases agree with TRBD2. Germline V gene data show CDR1 as ENHRY and CDR2 as SYGVKD. The CDR3 extends over 15 amino acids. V shed 4 bases and J 2 bases; nucleotides not matched to a gene: 6. The CDR3 nucleotides are TGTGCCATCAGTGCGGGGACTAGCTCCACCTACGAGCAGTACTTC. The encoded protein is CAISAGTSSTYEQYF.

The rearrangement joins TRBV7-2 to TRBJ2-1; D perhaps matches TRBD1 (6 bases). CDR3 length equals 18 residues. From germline, CDR1 is SGHTA and CDR2 FQGNSA. V lost 1 base and J lost 0, with 16 bases in between. The CDR3 coding sequence is TGTGCCAGCAGCTTAGAGGGGGTCGGAGCTGTCTCCTACAATGAGCAGTTCTTC. Translated, it gives CASSLEGVGAVSYNEQFF.

This clonotype was observed a few times. This chain connects TRBV29-1 to TRBJ2-7; 11 bases are a match to TRBD2. Germline trimming cut 5 bases from V and 5 bases from J; bases unmatched to any gene: 14. CDR3 length equals 16 residues. Germline V lookup: CDR1 SQVTM, CDR2 ANQGSEA. Here the CDR3 reads CSVLLQGSGRADEQYV. The CDR3 nucleotides are TGCAGCGTTTTACTTCAGGGTAGCGGGAGGGCCGACGAGCAGTACGTC.

The chain uses TRBV11-3 and TRBJ2-1; TRBD2 matches at 11 bases. V shed 0 bases and J 1 base; nucleotides not matched to a gene: 8. Germline V CDR1 and CDR2: SGHNT, YENEEA. CDR3 length: 19 residues. CDR3 bases: TGTGCCAGCAGCTTAGACCTGGCACTAGCGGGGGTGTCCTACAATGAGCAGTTCTTC. Protein sequence: CASSLDLALAGVSYNEQFF.

This clonotype was picked up a small number of times. The rearrangement uses TRBV7-8 and TRBJ2-7; tentatively, D is TRBD1 or TRBD2 (5 bases each). From germline, CDR1 is SGHVS and CDR2 FQNEAQ. The CDR3 covers 15 residues. With 3 bases removed from V and 2 bases from J, the gap between germline ends came to 14 bases. CDR3: CASSFGTGMAYEQYF. The CDR3 DNA sequence: TGTGCCAGCAGCTTTGGGACGGGGATGGCCTACGAGCAGTACTTC.

This clonotype was counted many times. The chain is built from TRBV7-2 and TRBJ2-2; 7 nucleotides align to TRBD2. Germline V gives CDR1 SGHTA, CDR2 FQGNSA. The CDR3 contains 17 residues. Trimming removed 4 bases from V and 1 base from J; junction bases left unmatched: 9. The CDR3 bases are TGTGCCAGCAGCTCCCCCCGGCTAGCGGTGAACACCGGGGAGCTGTTTTTT. Encoded protein: CASSSPRLAVNTGELFF.

This clonotype showed up just a few times. The J gene is TRBJ2-7, the V gene TRBV11-3; TRBD2 agrees at 11 bases. This CDR3 is 16 amino acids long. Germline V gene sequence: CDR1 SGHNT, CDR2 YENEEA. Trimming removed 1 base from V and 4 bases from J; junction bases left unmatched: 6. The CDR3 bases are TGTGCCAGCAGCTTAGGAGGGCTAGCGGGAGGATACGAGCAGTACTTC. Amino acid sequence: CASSLGGLAGGYEQYF.

This clonotype was counted at least ten times. The V and J genes are TRBV7-2 and TRBJ2-7; TRBD1 might be the D (5 bases). CDR1 is SGHTA and CDR2 is FQGNSA in the germline V gene. Trimming pared 5 bases from V and 0 bases from J, leaving 14 bases between. This CDR3 is 15 amino acids long. The CDR3 nucleotides are TGTGCCAGCAGCAGGGGTACAGGAGCCTCCTACGAGCAGTACTTC. This codes for CASSRGTGASYEQYF.

This clonotype was seen many times. The rearrangement joins TRBV7-3 to TRBJ2-7; D is unclear. V lost 3 bases to trimming and J lost 0 bases, with 9 bases between them. Germline loops: CDR1 SGHTA, CDR2 FQGTGA. The CDR3 runs 14 residues. This chain's CDR3 is CASSLPTVSYEQYF. DNA for the CDR3: TGTGCCAGCAGCTTGCCGACTGTCTCCTACGAGCAGTACTTC.

This clonotype was counted ten times or more. The chain uses TRBV7-2 and TRBJ2-2; D possibly corresponds to TRBD2 (5 bases). The germline V gene has CDR1 SGHTA and CDR2 FQGNSA. Trimming left V 4 bases short and J 5 bases short, with 8 bases between. This CDR3 comprises 13 residues. CDR3 sequence: CASSWTPTGELFF. CDR3 nucleotides: TGTGCCAGCAGCTGGACTCCAACCGGGGAGCTGTTTTTT.

The chain combines TRBV19 with TRBJ2-7; D might be TRBD2 (6 bases). V was clipped by 0 bases and J by 1 base, with 13 bases between them. The germline gives CDR1 LNHDA, CDR2 SQIVND (reference sequence). The CDR3 totals 16 residues. CDR3 sequence reads: CASSIDPRGVSYEQYF. The CDR3 region has the DNA TGTGCCAGTAGTATAGATCCACGCGGGGTATCCTACGAGCAGTACTTC.

This clonotype was detected many times. The genes are TRBV12-3 or TRBV12-4 and TRBJ1-5; no clear D. The CDR3 totals 15 residues. V lost 6 bases and J 3 bases, leaving 15 bases between the germline ends. CDR3 sequence: CASSLNPSFNQPQHF. DNA of the CDR3: TGTGCCAGCAGCCTTAACCCCAGCTTCAATCAGCCCCAGCATTTT.

V and J are TRBV4-3 and TRBJ2-3; maybe TRBD1 (5 bases). The CDR3 runs 11 residues. V dropped 8 bases and J dropped 3 bases, with 6 bases sitting between them. The germline gives CDR1 LGHNA, CDR2 YSLEER. In DNA form, the CDR3 reads TGCGCCAGCGGACAAACAGATACGCAGTATTTT. Its protein is CASGQTDTQYF.